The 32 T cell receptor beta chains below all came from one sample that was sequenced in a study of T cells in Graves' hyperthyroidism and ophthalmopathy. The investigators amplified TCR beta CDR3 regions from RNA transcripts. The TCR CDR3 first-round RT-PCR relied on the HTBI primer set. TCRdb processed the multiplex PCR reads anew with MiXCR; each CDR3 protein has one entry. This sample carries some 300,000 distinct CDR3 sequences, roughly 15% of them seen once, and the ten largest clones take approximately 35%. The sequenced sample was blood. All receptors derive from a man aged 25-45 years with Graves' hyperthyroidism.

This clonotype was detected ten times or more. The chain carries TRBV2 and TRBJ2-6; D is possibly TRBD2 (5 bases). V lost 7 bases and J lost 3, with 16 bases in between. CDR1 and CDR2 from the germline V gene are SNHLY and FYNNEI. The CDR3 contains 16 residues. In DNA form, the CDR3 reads TGTGCCAGCATTCGGAGGCCTTCAAGTGGGGCCAACGTCCTGACTTTC. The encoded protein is CASIRRPSSGANVLTF.

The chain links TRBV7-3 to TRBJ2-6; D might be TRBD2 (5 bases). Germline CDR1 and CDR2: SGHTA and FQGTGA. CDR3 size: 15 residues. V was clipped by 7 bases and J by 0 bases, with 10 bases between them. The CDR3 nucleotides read TGTGCCAGCACTATAGGAGGCTCTGGGGCCAACGTCCTGACTTTC. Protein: CASTIGGSGANVLTF.

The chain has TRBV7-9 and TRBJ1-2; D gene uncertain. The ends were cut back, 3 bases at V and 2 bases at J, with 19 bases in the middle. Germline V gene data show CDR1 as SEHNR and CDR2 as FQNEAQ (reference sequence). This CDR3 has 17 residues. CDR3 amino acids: CASSFPPGLRGNYGYTF. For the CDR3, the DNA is TGTGCCAGCAGCTTCCCGCCCGGACTCCGAGGGAACTATGGCTACACCTTC.

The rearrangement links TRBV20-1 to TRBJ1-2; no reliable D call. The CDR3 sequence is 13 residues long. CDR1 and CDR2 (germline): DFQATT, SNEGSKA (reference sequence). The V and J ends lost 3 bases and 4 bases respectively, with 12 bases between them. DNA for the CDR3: TGCAGTGCTAGGGGTACAGACTCCTATGGCTACACCTTC. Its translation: CSARGTDSYGYTF.

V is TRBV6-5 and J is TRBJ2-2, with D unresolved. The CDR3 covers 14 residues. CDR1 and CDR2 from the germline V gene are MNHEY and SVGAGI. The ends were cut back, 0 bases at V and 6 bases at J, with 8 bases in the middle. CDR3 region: CASSYSGDAGELFF. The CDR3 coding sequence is TGTGCCAGCAGTTACTCAGGTGACGCCGGGGAGCTGTTTTTT.

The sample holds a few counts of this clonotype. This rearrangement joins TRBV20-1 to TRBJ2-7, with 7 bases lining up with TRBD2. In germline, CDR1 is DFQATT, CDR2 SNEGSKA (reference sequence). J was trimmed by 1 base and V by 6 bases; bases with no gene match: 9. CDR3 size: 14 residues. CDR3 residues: CSAPPQRGSYEQYF. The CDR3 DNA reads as TGCAGTGCCCCCCCCCAGCGGGGTTCCTACGAGCAGTACTTC.

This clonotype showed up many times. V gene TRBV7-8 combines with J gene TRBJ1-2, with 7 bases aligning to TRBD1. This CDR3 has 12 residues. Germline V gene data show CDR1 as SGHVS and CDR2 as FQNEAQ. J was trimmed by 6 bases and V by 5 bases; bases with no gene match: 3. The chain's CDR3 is CASSDREHGYTF. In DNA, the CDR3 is TGTGCCAGCAGCGACAGGGAACATGGCTACACCTTC.

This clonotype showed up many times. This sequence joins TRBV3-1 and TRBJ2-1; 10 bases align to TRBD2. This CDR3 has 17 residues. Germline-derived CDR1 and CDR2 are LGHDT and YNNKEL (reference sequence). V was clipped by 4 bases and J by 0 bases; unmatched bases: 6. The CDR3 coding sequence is TGTGCCAGCAGCCCGGGACTAGCGATGAGCTCCTACAATGAGCAGTTCTTC. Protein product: CASSPGLAMSSYNEQFF.

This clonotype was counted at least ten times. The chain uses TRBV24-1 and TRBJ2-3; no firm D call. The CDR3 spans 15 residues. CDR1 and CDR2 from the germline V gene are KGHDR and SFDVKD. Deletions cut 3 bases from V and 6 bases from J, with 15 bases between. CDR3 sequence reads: CATSDDNPIRDTQYF. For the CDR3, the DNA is TGTGCCACCAGTGATGACAACCCTATTCGGGATACGCAGTATTTT.

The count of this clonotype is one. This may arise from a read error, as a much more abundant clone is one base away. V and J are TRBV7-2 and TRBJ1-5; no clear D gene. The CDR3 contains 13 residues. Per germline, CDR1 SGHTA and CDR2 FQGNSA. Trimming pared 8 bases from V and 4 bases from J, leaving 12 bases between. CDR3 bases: TGTGCCAGCGGCTCGGGTCGGAATCAGCCCCAGCATTTT. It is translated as CASGSGRNQPQHF.

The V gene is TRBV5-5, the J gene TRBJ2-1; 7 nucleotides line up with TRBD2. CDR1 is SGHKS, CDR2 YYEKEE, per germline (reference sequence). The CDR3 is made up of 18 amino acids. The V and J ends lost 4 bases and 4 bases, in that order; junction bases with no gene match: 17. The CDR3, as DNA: TGTGCCAGCAGCCGGGCGCGTGGCGGGACTACGGGATACAATGAGCAGTTCTTC. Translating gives CASSRARGGTTGYNEQFF.

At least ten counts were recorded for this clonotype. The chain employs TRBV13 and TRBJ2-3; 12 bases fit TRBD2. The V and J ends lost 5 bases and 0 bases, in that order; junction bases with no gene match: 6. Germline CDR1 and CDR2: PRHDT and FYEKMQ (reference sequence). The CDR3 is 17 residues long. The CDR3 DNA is TGTGCCAGCAGCCCCAGGACTAGCGGGATTAGCACAGATACGCAGTATTTT. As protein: CASSPRTSGISTDTQYF.

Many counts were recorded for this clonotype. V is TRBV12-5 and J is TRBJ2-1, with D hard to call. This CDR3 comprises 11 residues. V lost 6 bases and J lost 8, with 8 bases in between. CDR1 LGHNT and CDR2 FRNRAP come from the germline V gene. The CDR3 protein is CASGREYEQFF. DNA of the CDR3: TGTGCTAGTGGGCGTGAATATGAGCAGTTCTTC. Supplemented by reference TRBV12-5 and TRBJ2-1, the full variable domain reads DARVTQTPRHKVTEMGQEVTMRCQPILGHNTVFWYRQTMMQGLELLAYFRNRAPLDDSGMPKDRFSAEMPDATLATLKIQPSEPRDSAVYFCASGREYEQFFGPGTRLTVL.

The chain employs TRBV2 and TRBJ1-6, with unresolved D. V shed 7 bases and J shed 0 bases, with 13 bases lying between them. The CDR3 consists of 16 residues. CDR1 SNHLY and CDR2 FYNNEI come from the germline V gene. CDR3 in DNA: TGTGCCAGCACCCCGGGCCCTAGCTCCTATAATTCACCCCTCCACTTT. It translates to CASTPGPSSYNSPLHF. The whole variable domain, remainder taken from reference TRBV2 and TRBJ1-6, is EPEVTQTPSHQVTQMGQEVILRCVPISNHLYFYWYRQILGQKVEFLVSFYNNEISEKSEIFDDQFSVERPDGSNFTLKIRSTKLEDSAMYFCASTPGPSSYNSPLHFGNGTRLTVT.

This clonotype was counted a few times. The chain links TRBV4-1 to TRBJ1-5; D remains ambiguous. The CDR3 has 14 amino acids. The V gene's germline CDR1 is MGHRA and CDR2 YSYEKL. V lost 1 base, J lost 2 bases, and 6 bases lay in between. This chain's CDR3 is CASSQVGRNQPQHF. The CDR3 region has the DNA TGCGCCAGCAGCCAAGTAGGGCGCAATCAGCCCCAGCATTTT.

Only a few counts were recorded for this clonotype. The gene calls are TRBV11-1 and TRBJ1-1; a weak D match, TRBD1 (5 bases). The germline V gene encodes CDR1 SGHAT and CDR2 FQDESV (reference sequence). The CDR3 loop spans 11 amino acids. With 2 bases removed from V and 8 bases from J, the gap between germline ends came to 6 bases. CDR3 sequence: CASSLQGEAFF. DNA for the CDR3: TGTGCCAGCAGCTTACAGGGAGAAGCTTTCTTT.

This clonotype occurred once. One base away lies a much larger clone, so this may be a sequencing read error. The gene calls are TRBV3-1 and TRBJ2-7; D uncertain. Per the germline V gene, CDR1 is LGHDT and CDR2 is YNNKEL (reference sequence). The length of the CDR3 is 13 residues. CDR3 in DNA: TGTACCAGCAGCCAAGATTCAGGAACGGAGCAGTACTTC. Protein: CTSSQDSGTEQYF.

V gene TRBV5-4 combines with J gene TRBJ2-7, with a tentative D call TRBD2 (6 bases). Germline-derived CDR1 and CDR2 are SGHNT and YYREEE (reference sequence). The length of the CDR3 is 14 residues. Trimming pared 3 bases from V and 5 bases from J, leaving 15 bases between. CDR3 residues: CASSWGTRGDEQYF. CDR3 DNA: TGTGCCAGCAGCTGGGGGACTCGCGGGGACGAGCAGTACTTC.

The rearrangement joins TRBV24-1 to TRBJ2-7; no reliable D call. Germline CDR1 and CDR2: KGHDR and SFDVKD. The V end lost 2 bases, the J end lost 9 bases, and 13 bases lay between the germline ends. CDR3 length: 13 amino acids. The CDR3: CATSDSGRLGQYF. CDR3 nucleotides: TGTGCCACCAGTGATTCCGGCCGGTTAGGGCAGTACTTC.

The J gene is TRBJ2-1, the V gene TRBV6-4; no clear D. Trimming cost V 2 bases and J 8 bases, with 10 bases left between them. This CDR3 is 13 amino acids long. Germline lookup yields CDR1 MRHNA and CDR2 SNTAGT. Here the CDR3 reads CASSDDRDDEQFF. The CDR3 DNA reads TGTGCCAGCAGTGACGACCGTGACGATGAGCAGTTCTTC.

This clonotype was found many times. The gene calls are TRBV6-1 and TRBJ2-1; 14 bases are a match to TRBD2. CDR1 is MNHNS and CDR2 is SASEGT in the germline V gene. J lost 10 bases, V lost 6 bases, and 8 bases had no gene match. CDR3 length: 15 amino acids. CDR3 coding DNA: TGTGCCAGCAGGGAGCCGGGACTAGCGGGAGTCGAGCAGTTCTTC. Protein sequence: CASREPGLAGVEQFF.

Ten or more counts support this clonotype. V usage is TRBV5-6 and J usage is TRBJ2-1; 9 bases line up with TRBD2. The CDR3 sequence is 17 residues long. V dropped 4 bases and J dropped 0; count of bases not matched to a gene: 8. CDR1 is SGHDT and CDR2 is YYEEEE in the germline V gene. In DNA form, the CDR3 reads TGTGCCAGCAGCACCACTAGCGGGCACAGCTCCTACAATGAGCAGTTCTTC. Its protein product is CASSTTSGHSSYNEQFF.

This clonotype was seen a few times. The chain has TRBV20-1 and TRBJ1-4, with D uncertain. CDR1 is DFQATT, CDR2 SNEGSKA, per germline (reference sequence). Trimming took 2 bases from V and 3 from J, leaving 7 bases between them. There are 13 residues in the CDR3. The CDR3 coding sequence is TGCAGTGCTAGATCGGCTCCTAATGAAAAACTGTTTTTT. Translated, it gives CSARSAPNEKLFF.

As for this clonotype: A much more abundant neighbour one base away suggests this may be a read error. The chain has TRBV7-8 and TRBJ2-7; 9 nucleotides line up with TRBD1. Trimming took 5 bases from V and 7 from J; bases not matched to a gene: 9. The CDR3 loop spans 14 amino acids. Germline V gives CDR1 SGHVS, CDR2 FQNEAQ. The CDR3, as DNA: TGTGCCAGCAGCGGCAGGGACAGGGTATATGAGCAGTACTTC. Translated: CASSGRDRVYEQYF.

The chain's CDR3 is CASSGIAGAGDNEQFF. CDR3 DNA sequence: TGTGCCAGTAGTGGAATAGCGGGAGCCGGGGACAATGAGCAGTTCTTC. The chain uses TRBV19 and TRBJ2-1; 9 bases align to TRBD2. Germline V gives CDR1 LNHDA, CDR2 SQIVND (reference sequence). V trimming: 5 bases; J trimming: 5 bases; junction bases outside the gene matches: 10. The CDR3 has 16 amino acids.

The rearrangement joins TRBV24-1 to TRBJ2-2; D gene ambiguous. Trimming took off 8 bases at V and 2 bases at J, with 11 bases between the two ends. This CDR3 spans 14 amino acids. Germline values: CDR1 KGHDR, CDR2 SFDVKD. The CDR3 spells CATTGESNTGELFF. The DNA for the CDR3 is TGTGCCACCACCGGCGAGTCTAACACCGGGGAGCTGTTTTTT.

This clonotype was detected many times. The CDR3 nucleotides are TGCAGCGTTGACGGGTTGTTAGGCACAGATACGCAGTATTTT. Protein product: CSVDGLLGTDTQYF. The chain carries TRBV29-1 and TRBJ2-3; no firm D call. The CDR3 runs 14 residues. Germline V gene sequence: CDR1 SQVTM, CDR2 ANQGSEA. The V gene lost 3 bases and the J gene lost 1 base, with 11 bases spanning the gap.

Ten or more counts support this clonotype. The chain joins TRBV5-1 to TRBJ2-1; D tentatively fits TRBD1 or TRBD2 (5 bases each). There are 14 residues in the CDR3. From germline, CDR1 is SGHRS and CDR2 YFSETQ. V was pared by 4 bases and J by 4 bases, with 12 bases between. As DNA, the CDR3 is TGCGCCAGCAGCAAGGGACCTACATACAATGAGCAGTTCTTC. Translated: CASSKGPTYNEQFF.

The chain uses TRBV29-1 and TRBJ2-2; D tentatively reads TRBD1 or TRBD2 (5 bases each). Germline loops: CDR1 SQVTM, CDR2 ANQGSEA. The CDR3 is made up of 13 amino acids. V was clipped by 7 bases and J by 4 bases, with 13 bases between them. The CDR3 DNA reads TGCAGCGGTCTCCGGGGCCGCACCGGGGAGCTGTTTTTT. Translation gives CSGLRGRTGELFF.

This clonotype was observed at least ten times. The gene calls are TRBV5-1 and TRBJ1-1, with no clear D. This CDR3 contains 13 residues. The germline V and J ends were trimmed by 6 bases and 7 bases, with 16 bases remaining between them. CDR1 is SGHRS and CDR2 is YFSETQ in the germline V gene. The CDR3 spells CASNLEVGLEAFF. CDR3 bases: TGCGCCAGCAACCTCGAGGTGGGCCTTGAAGCTTTCTTT.

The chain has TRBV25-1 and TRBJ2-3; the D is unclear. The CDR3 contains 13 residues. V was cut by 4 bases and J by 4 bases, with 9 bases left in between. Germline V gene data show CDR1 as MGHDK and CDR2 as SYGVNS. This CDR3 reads CASSAPGSDTQYF. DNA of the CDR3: TGTGCCAGCAGTGCCCCCGGATCAGATACGCAGTATTTT.

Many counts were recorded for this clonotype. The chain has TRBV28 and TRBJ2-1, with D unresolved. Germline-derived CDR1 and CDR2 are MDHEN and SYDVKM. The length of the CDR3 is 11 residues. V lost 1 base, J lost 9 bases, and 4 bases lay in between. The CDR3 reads CASSLSPEQFF. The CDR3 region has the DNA TGTGCCAGCAGTTTATCCCCTGAGCAGTTCTTC.